This paragraph covers one TCR beta chain sequence. MiXCR was run by TCRdb on the 5' RACE reads, yielding one entry per CDR3 protein. The data contain 450,000 or so distinct CDR3 sequences, roughly 23% of them singletons. The sample is drawn from a study of T-cell memory formation after mild COVID-19. Germline CDR1 PRHDT, CDR2 FYEKMQ (reference sequence). This CDR3 has 16 residues. V dropped 1 base and J dropped 4; count of bases not matched to a gene: 7. Specimen: PBMCs or a T cell subset sorted from them (not recorded which). V is TRBV13 and J is TRBJ2-4, with 7 bases aligning to TRBD2. This clonotype originated in an adult woman who had mild COVID-19 (a few samples of this study predate the infection). Cell type and time point are not known. The CDR3: CASSLVGNSGKNIQYF. For the CDR3, the DNA is TGTGCCAGCAGCTTAGTGGGTAATAGCGGGAAAAACATTCAGTACTTC.